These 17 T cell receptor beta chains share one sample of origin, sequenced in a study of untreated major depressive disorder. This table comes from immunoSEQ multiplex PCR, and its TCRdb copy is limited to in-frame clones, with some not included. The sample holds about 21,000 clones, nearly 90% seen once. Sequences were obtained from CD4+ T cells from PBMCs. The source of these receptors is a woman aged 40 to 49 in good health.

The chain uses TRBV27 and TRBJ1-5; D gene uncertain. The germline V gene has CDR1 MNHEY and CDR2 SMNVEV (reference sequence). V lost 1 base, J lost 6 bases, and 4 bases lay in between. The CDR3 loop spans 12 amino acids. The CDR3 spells CASSLFGQPQHF. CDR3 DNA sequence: TGTGCCAGCAGTTTATTCGGTCAGCCCCAGCATTTT.

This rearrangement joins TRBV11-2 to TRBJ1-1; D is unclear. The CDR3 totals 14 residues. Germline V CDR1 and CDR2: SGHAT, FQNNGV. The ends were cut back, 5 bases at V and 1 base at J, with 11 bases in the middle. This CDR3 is CASSPQSSNTEAFF. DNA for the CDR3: TGTGCCAGCAGCCCTCAGAGTTCGAACACTGAAGCTTTCTTT.

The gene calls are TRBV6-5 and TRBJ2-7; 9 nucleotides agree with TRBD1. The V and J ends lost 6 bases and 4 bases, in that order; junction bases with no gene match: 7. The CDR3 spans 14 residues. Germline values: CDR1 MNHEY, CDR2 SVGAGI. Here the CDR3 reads CASSTGQGRYEQYF. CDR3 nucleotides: TGTGCCAGCAGCACTGGACAGGGGCGGTACGAGCAGTACTTC.

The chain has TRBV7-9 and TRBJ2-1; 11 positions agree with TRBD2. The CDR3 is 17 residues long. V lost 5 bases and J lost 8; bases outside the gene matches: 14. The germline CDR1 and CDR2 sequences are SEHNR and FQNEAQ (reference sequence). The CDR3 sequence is CASSGKKLAGVRYEQFF. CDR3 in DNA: TGTGCCAGCAGCGGCAAAAAACTAGCGGGAGTCCGTTATGAGCAGTTCTTC.

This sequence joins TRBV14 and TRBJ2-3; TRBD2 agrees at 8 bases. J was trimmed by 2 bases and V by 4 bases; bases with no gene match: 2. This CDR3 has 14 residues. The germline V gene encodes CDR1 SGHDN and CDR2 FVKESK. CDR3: CASSRGGTTDTQYF. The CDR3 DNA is TGTGCCAGCAGCCGCGGGGGGACCACAGATACGCAGTATTTT. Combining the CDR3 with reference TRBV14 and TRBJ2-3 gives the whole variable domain EAGVTQFPSHSVIEKGQTVTLRCDPISGHDNLYWYRRVMGKEIKFLLHFVKESKQDESGMPNNRFLAERTGGTYSTLKVQPAELEDSGVYFCASSRGGTTDTQYFGPGTRLTVL.

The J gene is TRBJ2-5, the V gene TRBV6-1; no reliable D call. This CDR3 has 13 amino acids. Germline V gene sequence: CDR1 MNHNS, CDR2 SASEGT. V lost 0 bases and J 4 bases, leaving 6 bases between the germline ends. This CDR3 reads CASSEAPGETQYF. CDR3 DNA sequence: TGTGCCAGCAGTGAAGCCCCGGGAGAGACCCAGTACTTC.

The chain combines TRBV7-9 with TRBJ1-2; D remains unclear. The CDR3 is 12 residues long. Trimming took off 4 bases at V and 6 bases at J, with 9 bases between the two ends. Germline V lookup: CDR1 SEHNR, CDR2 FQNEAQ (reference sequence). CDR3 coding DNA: TGTGCCAGCAGCTCGCAAGAAAATGGCTACACCTTC. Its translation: CASSSQENGYTF.

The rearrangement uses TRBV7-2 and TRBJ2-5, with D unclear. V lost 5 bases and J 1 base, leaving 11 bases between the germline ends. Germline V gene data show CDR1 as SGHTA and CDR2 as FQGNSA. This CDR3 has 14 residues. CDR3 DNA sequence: TGTGCCAGCAGCCGAAATAGAGGCCAAGAGACCCAGTACTTC. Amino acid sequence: CASSRNRGQETQYF.

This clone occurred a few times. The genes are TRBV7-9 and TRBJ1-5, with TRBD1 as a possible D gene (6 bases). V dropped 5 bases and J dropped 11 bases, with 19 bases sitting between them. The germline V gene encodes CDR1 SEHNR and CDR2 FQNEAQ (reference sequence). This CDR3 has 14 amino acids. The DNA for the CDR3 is TGTGCCAGCAGCCTTGGACAGTCCGAAGGAGCCCAGCATTTT. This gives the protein CASSLGQSEGAQHF. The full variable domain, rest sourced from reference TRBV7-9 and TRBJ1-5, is DTGVSQNPRHKITKRGQNVTFRCDPISEHNRLYWYRQTLGQGPEFLTYFQNEAQLEKSRLLSDRFSAERPKGSFSTLEIQRTEQGDSAMYLCASSLGQSEGAQHFGDGTRLSIL.

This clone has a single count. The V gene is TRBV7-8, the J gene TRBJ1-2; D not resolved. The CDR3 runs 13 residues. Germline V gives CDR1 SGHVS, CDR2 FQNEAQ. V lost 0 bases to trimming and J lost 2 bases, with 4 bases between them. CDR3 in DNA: TGTGCCAGCAGCTTAGCGGGCAACTATGGCTACACCTTC. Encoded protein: CASSLAGNYGYTF.

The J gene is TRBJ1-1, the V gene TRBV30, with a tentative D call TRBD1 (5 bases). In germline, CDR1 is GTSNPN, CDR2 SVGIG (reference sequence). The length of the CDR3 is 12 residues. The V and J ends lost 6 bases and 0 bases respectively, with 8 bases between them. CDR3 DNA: TGTGCCTGCAGGGAGGTGAACACTGAAGCTTTCTTT. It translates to CACREVNTEAFF.

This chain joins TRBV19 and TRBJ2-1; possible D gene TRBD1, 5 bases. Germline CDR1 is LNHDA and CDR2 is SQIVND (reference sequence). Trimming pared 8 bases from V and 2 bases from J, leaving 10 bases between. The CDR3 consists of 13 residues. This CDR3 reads CASVGQPYNEQFF. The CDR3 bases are TGTGCCAGTGTGGGGCAACCCTACAATGAGCAGTTCTTC.

The CDR3: CASSDPLDRALLNTEAFF. The CDR3 DNA reads as TGCGCCAGCAGCGACCCCCTTGACAGGGCTTTACTGAACACTGAAGCTTTCTTT. This chain links TRBV4-1 with TRBJ1-1; 7 bases match TRBD1. The CDR3 runs to 18 residues. V shed 5 bases, J shed 0 bases, and the junction held 15 bases outside the gene matches. CDR1 and CDR2 from the germline V gene are MGHRA and YSYEKL.

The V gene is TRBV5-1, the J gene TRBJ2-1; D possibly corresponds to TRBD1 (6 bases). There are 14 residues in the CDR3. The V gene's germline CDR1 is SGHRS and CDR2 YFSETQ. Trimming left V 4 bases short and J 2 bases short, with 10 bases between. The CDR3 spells CASSPKGAYNEQFF. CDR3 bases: TGCGCCAGCAGCCCTAAGGGGGCCTACAATGAGCAGTTCTTC.

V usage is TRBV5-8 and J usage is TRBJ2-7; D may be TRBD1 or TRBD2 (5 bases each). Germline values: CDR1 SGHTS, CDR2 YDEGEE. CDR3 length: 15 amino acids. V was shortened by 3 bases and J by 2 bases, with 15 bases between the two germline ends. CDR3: CASSSGTRDTYEQYF. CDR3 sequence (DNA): TGTGCCAGCAGCTCCGGGACCAGGGATACCTACGAGCAGTACTTC. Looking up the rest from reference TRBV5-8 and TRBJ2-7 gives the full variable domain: EAGVTQSPTHLIKTRGQQATLRCSPISGHTSVYWYQQALGLGLQFLLWYDEGEERNRGNFPPRFSGRQFPNYSSELNVNALELEDSALYLCASSSGTRDTYEQYFGPGTRLTVT.

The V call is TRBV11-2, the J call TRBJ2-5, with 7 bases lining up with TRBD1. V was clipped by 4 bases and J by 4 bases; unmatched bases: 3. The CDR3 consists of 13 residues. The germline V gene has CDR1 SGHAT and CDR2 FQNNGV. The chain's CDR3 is CASSYTGAETQYF. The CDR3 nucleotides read TGTGCCAGCAGCTATACAGGGGCAGAGACCCAGTACTTC. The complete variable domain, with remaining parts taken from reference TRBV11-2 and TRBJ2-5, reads EAGVAQSPRYKIIEKRQSVAFWCNPISGHATLYWYQQILGQGPKLLIQFQNNGVVDDSQLPKDRFSAERLKGVDSTLKIQPAKLEDSAVYLCASSYTGAETQYFGPGTRLLVL.

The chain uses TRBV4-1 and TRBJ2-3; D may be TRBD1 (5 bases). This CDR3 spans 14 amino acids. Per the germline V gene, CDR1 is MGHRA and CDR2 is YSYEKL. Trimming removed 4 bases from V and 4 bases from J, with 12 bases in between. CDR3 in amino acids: CASSRPGKADTQYF. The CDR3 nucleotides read TGCGCCAGCAGCCGACCAGGGAAGGCAGATACGCAGTATTTT.